Shown below are 2 T cell receptor beta chains from a single sample sequenced in a study of metastatic and nonmetastatic thyroid tumors (dated by TCRdb to 2018 to 2021). No treatment had been received by any patient before thyroid surgery. The library was prepared using PCR. Instrument on record: Illumina HiSeq 4000. The public reads were reanalyzed by TCRdb: fastp trimming at Q25, MiXCR alignment, in-frame beta chains only. The sample yields about 19,000 clones; about a third were counted once. Clones ranked in the top ten supply around 29% of the sample. The sequencing input was tumor tissue. The receptors shown here come from a female donor with papillary thyroid cancer or a benign thyroid nodule (not recorded which). Some clones in this sample may be carry-over from other donors' samples.

This sequence joins TRBV2 and TRBJ1-1; 7 positions match TRBD1. The ends lost 4 bases at V and 4 bases at J; junction bases unmatched: 3. The germline V gene has CDR1 SNHLY and CDR2 FYNNEI. CDR3 length: 13 amino acids. The CDR3 protein is CASSGQGGTEAFF. The CDR3 DNA reads as TGTGCCAGCAGTGGACAGGGAGGCACTGAAGCTTTCTTT.

Relative to its sample, this clone is large. This chain uses TRBV6-1 with TRBJ2-7; TRBD1 matches 7 bases. This CDR3 region has 10 residues. The V segment lost 10 bases and the J segment 4 bases; nucleotides outside the gene matches: 1. Per germline, CDR1 MNHNS and CDR2 SASEGT. CDR3 DNA: TGTGCCACGGGACAGTACGAGCAGTACTTC. It yields the protein CATGQYEQYF.